These T cell receptor beta chains were read from a single sample in a study of T cell responses to AZD1222 COVID-19 vaccine. Clones were read by immunoSEQ multiplex PCR, and TCRdb kept only the in-frame ones, dropping some. The sample includes 170,000 or so clones, 90% of them seen just once. This specimen was peripheral blood, taken on day 0 of AZD1222 vaccination. The source is an adult in good health. CDR3s include the opening cysteine and the closing phenylalanine or tryptophan. The D gene is left open where the match is weak. Clone size is stated in some rows and not others, as once, few, many or a class when expanded.

v_call: TRBV4-3; j_call: TRBJ2-2; d_call: -; clone_size: -; cdr3_nt: TGCGCCAGCAGCCAAGGACTAGTTAGCGCCGGGGAGCTGTTTTTT; cdr3_aa: CASSQGLVSAGELFF
v_call: TRBV7-2; j_call: TRBJ2-7; d_call: -; clone_size: few; cdr3_nt: TGTGCCAGCAGCTTAGGGCAGTCCCAAACCTACGAGCAGTACTTC; cdr3_aa: CASSLGQSQTYEQYF
v_call: TRBV5-6; j_call: TRBJ2-4; d_call: -; clone_size: -; cdr3_nt: TGTGCCAGCAGCTCGCAGACGGCCGGCATTCAGTACTTC; cdr3_aa: CASSSQTAGIQYF
v_call: TRBV6-5; j_call: TRBJ1-1; d_call: TRBD1; clone_size: -; cdr3_nt: TGTGCCAGCAGTTACACAATGACAGGGCTGAACACTGAAGCTTTCTTT; cdr3_aa: CASSYTMTGLNTEAFF
v_call: TRBV2; j_call: TRBJ2-7; d_call: TRBD1; clone_size: -; cdr3_nt: TGTGCCAGCAGAAAACAGGGGCGCTCCTACGAGCAGTACTTC; cdr3_aa: CASRKQGRSYEQYF
v_call: TRBV12-3/TRBV12-4; j_call: TRBJ1-2; d_call: -; clone_size: -; cdr3_nt: TGTGCCAGCAGTTTAGTCCCTAACTATGGCTACACCTTC; cdr3_aa: CASSLVPNYGYTF
v_call: TRBV9; j_call: TRBJ1-2; d_call: -; clone_size: once; cdr3_nt: TGTGCCAGCAGCCCATACCTGGTAAACTATGGCTACACCTTC; cdr3_aa: CASSPYLVNYGYTF
v_call: TRBV15; j_call: TRBJ1-4; d_call: -; clone_size: once; cdr3_nt: TGTGCCACCAGCAGAGCACAGACTAATGAAAAACTGTTTTTT; cdr3_aa: CATSRAQTNEKLFF
v_call: TRBV5-1; j_call: TRBJ1-6; d_call: -; clone_size: -; cdr3_nt: TGCGCCAGCAGCTTGGCCCTGGAGAATTCACCCCTCCACTTT; cdr3_aa: CASSLALENSPLHF
v_call: TRBV18; j_call: TRBJ1-1; d_call: -; clone_size: -; cdr3_nt: TGTGCCAGCTCACCTGGCGAATGGGGACTCGGGTCAAACACTGAAGCTTTCTTT; cdr3_aa: CASSPGEWGLGSNTEAFF
v_call: TRBV7-3; j_call: TRBJ1-1; d_call: TRBD1; clone_size: -; cdr3_nt: TGTGCCAGCAGCTCAACAGGGGGCGTGGGAGCTTTCTTT; cdr3_aa: CASSSTGGVGAFF
v_call: TRBV28; j_call: TRBJ2-3; d_call: TRBD1; clone_size: once; cdr3_nt: TGTGCCAGCAGAACACCGGGACAGTCTACAGATACGCAGTATTTT; cdr3_aa: CASRTPGQSTDTQYF
v_call: TRBV9; j_call: TRBJ2-3; d_call: -; clone_size: few; cdr3_nt: TGTGCCAGCAGCGATCTTATCGGGGGGCCGGATACGCAGTATTTT; cdr3_aa: CASSDLIGGPDTQYF
v_call: TRBV21-1; j_call: TRBJ1-1; d_call: -; clone_size: once; cdr3_nt: TGTGCCAGCAGTCATAAAGGGGTTACTGAAGCTTTCTTT; cdr3_aa: CASSHKGVTEAFF
v_call: TRBV7-2; j_call: TRBJ1-6; d_call: -; clone_size: -; cdr3_nt: TGTGCCAGCAGCCCCGGAGGGCGGTTCGATTCACCCCTCCACTTT; cdr3_aa: CASSPGGRFDSPLHF
v_call: TRBV28; j_call: TRBJ1-1; d_call: -; clone_size: once; cdr3_nt: TGTGCCAGCAGTTTATGGCCGACTGAAGCTTTCTTT; cdr3_aa: CASSLWPTEAFF
v_call: TRBV2; j_call: TRBJ2-2; d_call: -; clone_size: -; cdr3_nt: TGTGCCAGCGCAATAGAGTCGAACACCGGGGAGCTGTTTTTT; cdr3_aa: CASAIESNTGELFF
v_call: TRBV6-5; j_call: TRBJ1-1; d_call: -; clone_size: -; cdr3_nt: TGTGCCAGCAGTTACCAGGGAGGAGTAGCGACTGAAGCTTTCTTT; cdr3_aa: CASSYQGGVATEAFF
v_call: TRBV2; j_call: TRBJ1-2; d_call: -; clone_size: -; cdr3_nt: TGTGCCAGCAGTGCCAGGGCTTATGGCTACACCTTC; cdr3_aa: CASSARAYGYTF
v_call: TRBV28; j_call: TRBJ1-1; d_call: TRBD1; clone_size: -; cdr3_nt: TGTGCCAGCAGCGAGAACTGGACAGGGAAGAACACTGAAGCTTTCTTT; cdr3_aa: CASSENWTGKNTEAFF
v_call: TRBV19; j_call: TRBJ2-3; d_call: TRBD1; clone_size: once; cdr3_nt: TGTGCCAGCCGGGACAGGGGTGGTACAGATACGCAGTATTTT; cdr3_aa: CASRDRGGTDTQYF
v_call: TRBV7-6; j_call: TRBJ1-3; d_call: -; clone_size: -; cdr3_nt: TGTGCCAGCAGCTTTAGGACCCCGCTGGGGTTCGGAAACACCATATATTTT; cdr3_aa: CASSFRTPLGFGNTIYF
v_call: TRBV29-1; j_call: TRBJ1-1; d_call: -; clone_size: -; cdr3_nt: TGCAGCGGCTTTACAGGCTCCTGGGCTGAAGCTTTCTTT; cdr3_aa: CSGFTGSWAEAFF
v_call: TRBV6-6; j_call: TRBJ1-4; d_call: -; clone_size: -; cdr3_nt: TGTGCCAGCAGTTACGGAATGGGGGATAGTAGTGAAAAACTGTTTTTT; cdr3_aa: CASSYGMGDSSEKLFF
v_call: TRBV12-3/TRBV12-4; j_call: TRBJ1-2; d_call: TRBD1; clone_size: -; cdr3_nt: TGTGCCAGCAGTTTACAGACAGGGGCGGGCTACACCTTC; cdr3_aa: CASSLQTGAGYTF
v_call: TRBV18; j_call: TRBJ1-1; d_call: -; clone_size: -; cdr3_nt: TGTGCCAGCTCACCCGATTCATACCCCACTGAAGCTTTCTTT; cdr3_aa: CASSPDSYPTEAFF
v_call: TRBV28; j_call: TRBJ1-1; d_call: -; clone_size: -; cdr3_nt: TGTGCCAGCAGTTTACTAGCGGGGAACACTGAAGCTTTCTTT; cdr3_aa: CASSLLAGNTEAFF
v_call: TRBV13; j_call: TRBJ2-6; d_call: TRBD1; clone_size: -; cdr3_nt: TGTGCCAGCAGCTCATTAGGGGGCCCTGGGGCCAACGTCCTGACTTTC; cdr3_aa: CASSSLGGPGANVLTF
v_call: TRBV28; j_call: TRBJ2-4; d_call: -; clone_size: -; cdr3_nt: TGTGCCAGCAGTTCGCGAACCCGGGGACTCCGGGGGAGCAAAAACATTCAGTACTTC; cdr3_aa: CASSSRTRGLRGSKNIQYF
v_call: TRBV7-9; j_call: TRBJ1-6; d_call: -; clone_size: -; cdr3_nt: TGTGCCAGCAGCTTAGATTCTAGACAGACCTATAATTCACCCCTCCACTTT; cdr3_aa: CASSLDSRQTYNSPLHF
v_call: TRBV29-1; j_call: TRBJ2-7; d_call: TRBD1; clone_size: -; cdr3_nt: TGCAGCGTTGTAGGGACAGGGTCCTACGAGCAGTACTTC; cdr3_aa: CSVVGTGSYEQYF
v_call: TRBV5-6; j_call: TRBJ1-4; d_call: TRBD1; clone_size: -; cdr3_nt: TGTGCCAGCAGCTCCACCGGACAGGGGGTCCGAGGTGAAAAACTGTTTTTT; cdr3_aa: CASSSTGQGVRGEKLFF
v_call: TRBV6-5; j_call: TRBJ1-6; d_call: TRBD1; clone_size: -; cdr3_nt: TGTGCCAGCAGTCCACAGGGGGATAAATCACCCCTCCACTTT; cdr3_aa: CASSPQGDKSPLHF
v_call: TRBV6-4; j_call: TRBJ2-7; d_call: TRBD1; clone_size: medium-sized; cdr3_nt: TGTGCCAGCAGTGACTCCAGGGGGACCTCCTACGAGCAGTACTTC; cdr3_aa: CASSDSRGTSYEQYF
v_call: TRBV9; j_call: TRBJ1-2; d_call: -; clone_size: -; cdr3_nt: TGTGCCAGCAGCGACCACCTAATTTCGGGCTACACCTTC; cdr3_aa: CASSDHLISGYTF
v_call: TRBV6-5; j_call: TRBJ1-3; d_call: -; clone_size: -; cdr3_nt: TGTGCCAGCAGTCAAACTCGCACCTCGGGAAACACCATATATTTT; cdr3_aa: CASSQTRTSGNTIYF
v_call: TRBV27; j_call: TRBJ1-1; d_call: -; clone_size: -; cdr3_nt: TGTGCCAGCAGTTCCGTTCGGTTCGGCAGGTACCCTGAAGCTTTCTTT; cdr3_aa: CASSSVRFGRYPEAFF
v_call: TRBV10-1; j_call: TRBJ2-1; d_call: TRBD2; clone_size: -; cdr3_nt: TGCGCCAGCAGCCGAAGGACTAGCGGGGGTAATGAGCAGTTCTTC; cdr3_aa: CASSRRTSGGNEQFF
v_call: TRBV28; j_call: TRBJ1-5; d_call: TRBD1; clone_size: -; cdr3_nt: TGTGCCAGCAGACATAGAACAGGGGACCCGAGATTCTATAGCAATCAGCCCCAGCATTTT; cdr3_aa: CASRHRTGDPRFYSNQPQHF
v_call: TRBV6-5; j_call: TRBJ1-5; d_call: -; clone_size: -; cdr3_nt: TGTGCCAGCAGTCATGGGACGTACAATCAGCCCCAGCATTTT; cdr3_aa: CASSHGTYNQPQHF
v_call: TRBV18; j_call: TRBJ2-2; d_call: TRBD1; clone_size: once; cdr3_nt: TGTGCCAGCTCACCAACGAGACAGGGTCATACCGGGGAGCTGTTTTTT; cdr3_aa: CASSPTRQGHTGELFF
v_call: TRBV24-1; j_call: TRBJ1-5; d_call: -; clone_size: -; cdr3_nt: TGTGCCACCAGTGATTCCCTCACAGGGAGGGATCAGCCCCAGCATTTT; cdr3_aa: CATSDSLTGRDQPQHF
v_call: TRBV7-9; j_call: TRBJ2-5; d_call: TRBD2; clone_size: -; cdr3_nt: TGTGCCAGCAGCTCAGGACTAGACCAAGAGACCCAGTACTTC; cdr3_aa: CASSSGLDQETQYF
v_call: TRBV20-1; j_call: TRBJ2-7; d_call: TRBD1; clone_size: -; cdr3_nt: TGCAGTGCCCCGGACAGGGACGAGCAGTACTTC; cdr3_aa: CSAPDRDEQYF
v_call: TRBV5-1; j_call: TRBJ1-1; d_call: -; clone_size: -; cdr3_nt: TGCGCCAGCCGGCCGGGTTCTTCTAACACTGAAGCTTTCTTT; cdr3_aa: CASRPGSSNTEAFF
v_call: TRBV9; j_call: TRBJ1-3; d_call: -; clone_size: -; cdr3_nt: TGTGCCAGCAGCGTTACTTCGTCTGGAAACACCATATATTTT; cdr3_aa: CASSVTSSGNTIYF
v_call: TRBV5-1; j_call: TRBJ2-1; d_call: -; clone_size: -; cdr3_nt: TGCGCCAGCAGCCTACCCGGGACCCTGAACAATGAGCAGTTCTTC; cdr3_aa: CASSLPGTLNNEQFF
v_call: TRBV27; j_call: TRBJ2-2; d_call: -; clone_size: -; cdr3_nt: TGTGCCAGCAGTTTAGCCCGGACCGGGGAGCTGTTTTTT; cdr3_aa: CASSLARTGELFF
v_call: TRBV5-5; j_call: TRBJ1-2; d_call: -; clone_size: few; cdr3_nt: TGTGCCAGCAGCTTGGACAGGGTTAACTATGGCTACACCTTC; cdr3_aa: CASSLDRVNYGYTF
v_call: TRBV7-9; j_call: TRBJ2-7; d_call: -; clone_size: -; cdr3_nt: TGTGCCAGCAGCTTAGGCCCTACACGGGTCGACGAGCAGTACTTC; cdr3_aa: CASSLGPTRVDEQYF
v_call: TRBV19; j_call: TRBJ1-4; d_call: -; clone_size: -; cdr3_nt: TGTGCCAGTAGTGGACAGAATGAAAAACTGTTTTTT; cdr3_aa: CASSGQNEKLFF
v_call: TRBV28; j_call: TRBJ2-7; d_call: -; clone_size: -; cdr3_nt: TGTGCCAGCAGCCATGGAGCGGATTCCTACGAGCAGTACTTC; cdr3_aa: CASSHGADSYEQYF
v_call: TRBV5-5; j_call: TRBJ1-3; d_call: -; clone_size: once; cdr3_nt: TGTGCCAGCAGCCGACGCCCCGGAAACACCATATATTTT; cdr3_aa: CASSRRPGNTIYF
v_call: TRBV2; j_call: TRBJ2-7; d_call: TRBD1; clone_size: -; cdr3_nt: TGTGCCAGCAGGGAGACAGGGATCTACGAGCAGTACTTC; cdr3_aa: CASRETGIYEQYF
v_call: TRBV6-1; j_call: TRBJ1-6; d_call: -; clone_size: -; cdr3_nt: TGTGCCAGCAGTGAACCCTATAATTCACCCCTCCACTTT; cdr3_aa: CASSEPYNSPLHF
v_call: TRBV24-1; j_call: TRBJ2-7; d_call: -; clone_size: -; cdr3_nt: TGTGCCGCAGGGGGGGCCTACGAGCAGTACTTC; cdr3_aa: CAAGGAYEQYF
v_call: TRBV2; j_call: TRBJ2-1; d_call: -; clone_size: -; cdr3_nt: TGTGCCAGCAGTATGTCAACCTACTCCTACAATGAGCAGTTCTTC; cdr3_aa: CASSMSTYSYNEQFF
v_call: TRBV6-2/TRBV6-3; j_call: TRBJ2-3; d_call: -; clone_size: -; cdr3_nt: TGTGCCAGCAGTAAAGACAGTTCTAGCACAGATACGCAGTATTTT; cdr3_aa: CASSKDSSSTDTQYF
v_call: TRBV5-1; j_call: TRBJ2-2; d_call: -; clone_size: -; cdr3_nt: TGCGCCAGCTACTTATCAGGGGCGGCGAACACCGGGGAGCTGTTTTTT; cdr3_aa: CASYLSGAANTGELFF